This TCR beta chain derives from a study of blood T cell repertoires in COVID-19. Background on the study: Sites in the United States, Italy and Spain provided acute and convalescent COVID-19 samples. The cDNA or gDNA used as material had been derived from T cells, B-cell-depleted T cells, or PBMCs.

This CDR3 is built from 15 residues. The germline V gene encodes CDR1 LGHNT and CDR2 FRNRAP. With 2 bases removed from V and 1 base from J, the gap between germline ends came to 8 bases. In the study's own analysis: Counts of nucleated cells, estimated from reference gene primer amplification, were obtained. Assay: immunoSEQ multiplex PCR; the TCRdb copy retains only in-frame clones and omits some. The D gene and trimming were derived from the DNA, and the V and J assignments and clone size from that table. This table has 25,000 to 40,000 clones, roughly 88% appearing once. The specimen was peripheral blood. The receptor was isolated from a man between 65 and 79 years old with active or convalescent COVID-19. V is TRBV12-5 and J is TRBJ1-4; D remains ambiguous. In nucleotides, the CDR3 is TGTGCTAGTGGTTTGTCAGTCCGAACTAATGAAAAACTGTTTTTT. Its translation: CASGLSVRTNEKLFF.